This entry lists 19 T cell receptor beta chains sequenced from one sample in a study of a mutant IDH1 vaccine in newly diagnosed glioma. Assay: immunoSEQ multiplex PCR; the TCRdb copy retains only in-frame clones and omits some. The table includes tens of thousands of clones, approximately 87% detected once. Their target antigens are unknown. Indicated time point: week 23, last vaccination. Every single dose of the vaccine, 300 ug of mutant IDH1 20-mer peptide, came with topical imiquimod. Sequences were derived from PBMCs, sampled from a glioma patient whose treatment included an IDH1 peptide vaccine. Source of these receptors: a man aged 18 to 29 with glioma.

The CDR3 protein is CASSLWGSKNIQYF. In DNA form, the CDR3 reads TGTGCCAGCAGTTTATGGGGTTCCAAAAACATTCAGTACTTC. The V gene is TRBV27, the J gene TRBJ2-4, with D hard to call. The CDR3 runs 14 residues. V was clipped by 1 base and J by 2 bases, with 6 bases between them. Looked up from germline, CDR1 is MNHEY and CDR2 is SMNVEV (reference sequence).

The chain is built from TRBV19 and TRBJ2-7; possible D gene TRBD2, 5 bases. The CDR3 has 11 residues. Trimming removed 6 bases from V and 5 bases from J, with 8 bases in between. Germline-derived CDR1 and CDR2 are LNHDA and SQIVND (reference sequence). CDR3 DNA sequence: TGTGCCAGTAGGTCGGGAAACGAGCAGTACTTC. Protein sequence: CASRSGNEQYF.

The V and J genes are TRBV27 and TRBJ2-1, with 9 bases lining up with TRBD1. V trimming: 6 bases; J trimming: 5 bases; junction bases outside the gene matches: 5. The germline V gene has CDR1 MNHEY and CDR2 SMNVEV (reference sequence). There are 14 residues in the CDR3. The CDR3 nucleotides read TGTGCCAGCAGCAGACAGGGGGTCCACAATGAGCAGTTCTTC. Encoded protein: CASSRQGVHNEQFF.

About this clone itself: The germline gene is not matched at one end of the junction; a read error may be the cause. This chain uses TRBV7-2 with TRBJ2-7, with D possibly matching TRBD1 (6 bases). The CDR3 is made up of 15 amino acids. CDR1 and CDR2 (germline): SGHTA, FQGNSA. CDR3 in DNA: TGTGCCAGCAGCTTAGAGGAGGAGTGGGGGCAGGCTCCCCTGTTC. It codes for CASSLEEEWGQAPLF.

This rearrangement joins TRBV18 to TRBJ1-1, with D perhaps TRBD1 (6 bases). From germline, CDR1 is KGHSH and CDR2 LQKENI. Trimming removed 1 base from V and 6 bases from J, with 6 bases in between. The length of the CDR3 is 12 residues. CDR3 loop: CASSPQGAEAFF. The CDR3 DNA sequence: TGTGCCAGCTCACCACAGGGGGCTGAAGCTTTCTTT.

The rearrangement joins TRBV19 to TRBJ1-5; D gene ambiguous. V was pared by 4 bases and J by 3 bases, with 7 bases between. CDR1 and CDR2 from the germline V gene are LNHDA and SQIVND (reference sequence). The CDR3 totals 13 residues. CDR3 protein: CASSRTLNQPQHF. Written as DNA, the CDR3 is TGTGCCAGTAGTAGAACCCTCAATCAGCCCCAGCATTTT.

The V and J genes are TRBV19 and TRBJ2-7; 11 nucleotides line up with TRBD1. This CDR3 comprises 15 residues. The germline CDR1 and CDR2 sequences are LNHDA and SQIVND (reference sequence). The V segment lost 3 bases and the J segment 3 bases; nucleotides outside the gene matches: 4. The DNA for the CDR3 is TGTGCCAGTAGTATTGGACAGGGGGCAAACTACGAGCAGTACTTC. This translates into CASSIGQGANYEQYF.

The chain joins TRBV5-1 to TRBJ2-2; D remains unclear. The CDR3 is made up of 16 amino acids. Looked up from germline, CDR1 is SGHRS and CDR2 is YFSETQ. V was pared by 0 bases and J by 2 bases, with 11 bases between. In DNA, the CDR3 is TGCGCCAGCAGCTTGGTGTCTGGGGTCAACACCGGGGAGCTGTTTTTT. This codes for CASSLVSGVNTGELFF.

The J gene is TRBJ2-6, the V gene TRBV9, with D unclear. Germline-derived CDR1 and CDR2 are SGDLS and YYNGEE. The CDR3 has 17 residues. V was shortened by 4 bases and J by 0 bases, with 14 bases between the two germline ends. CDR3 coding DNA: TGTGCCAGCAGCCCAAGATCAGACCTCTCTGGGGCCAACGTCCTGACTTTC. Translation: CASSPRSDLSGANVLTF.

The chain links TRBV5-1 to TRBJ1-1, with no clear D. The CDR3 length is 13 residues. Germline CDR1 is SGHRS and CDR2 is YFSETQ. V lost 8 bases, J lost 4 bases, and 15 bases lay in between. In DNA form, the CDR3 reads TGCGCCAGTAAATTGGGTATTAGCACTGAAGCTTTCTTT. Its protein is CASKLGISTEAFF.

V and J are TRBV9 and TRBJ1-2; TRBD1 aligns across 10 bases. CDR3 length equals 17 residues. CDR1 and CDR2 (germline): SGDLS, YYNGEE. Trimming cost V 3 bases and J 1 base; bases outside gene matches: 9. The CDR3 protein is CASSERDRGQFNYGYTF. CDR3 coding DNA: TGTGCCAGCAGCGAGCGGGACAGGGGTCAATTTAACTATGGCTACACCTTC.

This chain connects TRBV19 to TRBJ1-2; D is unresolved. CDR3 length: 15 amino acids. Per germline, CDR1 LNHDA and CDR2 SQIVND (reference sequence). Trimming took off 2 bases at V and 0 bases at J, with 10 bases between the two ends. For the CDR3, the DNA is TGTGCCAGTAGTATACGGGCAGAAACTAACTATGGCTACACCTTC. Translated: CASSIRAETNYGYTF. The full variable domain, with the rest looked up from reference TRBV19 and TRBJ1-2, is DGGITQSPKYLFRKEGQNVTLSCEQNLNHDAMYWYRQDPGQGLRLIYYSQIVNDFQKGDIAEGYSVSREKKESFPLTVTSAQKNPTAFYLCASSIRAETNYGYTFGSGTRLTVV.

The rearrangement links TRBV4-3 to TRBJ1-2; the D is unclear. CDR3 length: 15 residues. Trimming left V 3 bases short and J 4 bases short, with 15 bases between. Germline V gene sequence: CDR1 LGHNA, CDR2 YSLEER. The CDR3 here is CASSQELDPFYGYTF. CDR3 nucleotides: TGCGCCAGCAGCCAGGAGTTGGACCCATTCTATGGCTACACCTTC.

The rearrangement links TRBV19 to TRBJ2-1; possibly TRBD1 or TRBD2 for D (5 bases each). The germline CDR1 and CDR2 sequences are LNHDA and SQIVND (reference sequence). This CDR3 is built from 17 residues. Trimming removed 7 bases at V and 4 bases at J, with 23 bases between. This CDR3 reads CASTSFPSVGAYNEQFF. The CDR3 DNA reads as TGTGCCAGTACCTCTTTCCCGTCGGTCGGGGCTTACAATGAGCAGTTCTTC. The full variable domain, completed using reference TRBV19 and TRBJ2-1, is DGGITQSPKYLFRKEGQNVTLSCEQNLNHDAMYWYRQDPGQGLRLIYYSQIVNDFQKGDIAEGYSVSREKKESFPLTVTSAQKNPTAFYLCASTSFPSVGAYNEQFFGPGTRLTVL.

The rearrangement links TRBV7-9 to TRBJ1-2; TRBD1 matches 9 bases. This CDR3 spans 15 amino acids. J was trimmed by 8 bases and V by 1 base; bases with no gene match: 8. The germline V gene encodes CDR1 SEHNR and CDR2 FQNEAQ (reference sequence). The CDR3 DNA reads TGTGCCAGCAGCTTAGGGAACAGGGGGCAAGGAGGCTACACCTTC. The encoded protein is CASSLGNRGQGGYTF.

V gene TRBV5-1 combines with J gene TRBJ2-7; D unclear. The V and J ends lost 0 bases and 7 bases respectively, with 11 bases between them. Germline CDR1 reads SGHRS; CDR2 reads YFSETQ. There are 13 residues in the CDR3. In DNA form, the CDR3 reads TGCGCCAGCAGCTTGGGTGACCGAGGTGAGCAGTACTTC. The encoded protein is CASSLGDRGEQYF.

This chain joins TRBV7-9 and TRBJ1-2, with 7 bases fitting TRBD1. This CDR3 is built from 13 residues. Trimming at V came to 3 bases and at J to 2 bases, leaving 0 bases not matched to a gene. Germline CDR1 SEHNR, CDR2 FQNEAQ (reference sequence). CDR3 amino acids: CASSLGQNYGYTF. DNA for the CDR3: TGTGCCAGCAGCTTGGGACAGAACTATGGCTACACCTTC.

The rearrangement uses TRBV7-9 and TRBJ2-5; D may be TRBD2 (5 bases). The CDR3 is 14 residues long. The germline V and J ends were trimmed by 2 bases and 5 bases, with 12 bases remaining between them. Germline V lookup: CDR1 SEHNR, CDR2 FQNEAQ (reference sequence). CDR3 DNA: TGTGCCAGCAGCTTACCCGGGCCGGGGGAGACCCAGTACTTC. It encodes CASSLPGPGETQYF.

The CDR3 here is CASSKATGTSGSGDTQYF. The CDR3, as DNA: TGTGCCAGTAGTAAAGCTACCGGGACTAGCGGGAGTGGAGATACGCAGTATTTT. The V call is TRBV19, the J call TRBJ2-3, with 14 bases lining up with TRBD2. In germline, CDR1 is LNHDA, CDR2 SQIVND (reference sequence). This CDR3 has 18 residues. The V gene end was trimmed by 4 bases and the J gene end by 5 bases; junction bases not matched to a gene: 11. Complete variable domain (other parts from reference TRBV19 and TRBJ2-3): DGGITQSPKYLFRKEGQNVTLSCEQNLNHDAMYWYRQDPGQGLRLIYYSQIVNDFQKGDIAEGYSVSREKKESFPLTVTSAQKNPTAFYLCASSKATGTSGSGDTQYFGPGTRLTVL.